This TCR beta chain was recovered during a study of blood T cells in healthy people across ages. This CDR3 is built from 16 residues. Germline V gene sequence: CDR1 MNHEY, CDR2 SVGEGT. V was pared by 2 bases and J by 0 bases, with 11 bases between. Primed by a sample-barcoded 5' primer and a J-beta primer mix, a second PCR proceeded for about 6 to 12 cycles. Each CDR3 protein is one row after TCRdb ran MiXCR on the 5' RACE reads. The sample lists just over 800,000 distinct CDR3 sequences; approximately 67% were seen once. The chain uses TRBV6-2 or TRBV6-3 and TRBJ2-1; unclear D gene. The material sequenced was blood. The clonotype was recovered from a man aged 25-40 years in good health. CDR3 residues: CASSYRFASSYNEQFF. The CDR3 DNA reads TGTGCCAGCAGTTACCGATTTGCGAGCTCCTACAATGAGCAGTTCTTC.